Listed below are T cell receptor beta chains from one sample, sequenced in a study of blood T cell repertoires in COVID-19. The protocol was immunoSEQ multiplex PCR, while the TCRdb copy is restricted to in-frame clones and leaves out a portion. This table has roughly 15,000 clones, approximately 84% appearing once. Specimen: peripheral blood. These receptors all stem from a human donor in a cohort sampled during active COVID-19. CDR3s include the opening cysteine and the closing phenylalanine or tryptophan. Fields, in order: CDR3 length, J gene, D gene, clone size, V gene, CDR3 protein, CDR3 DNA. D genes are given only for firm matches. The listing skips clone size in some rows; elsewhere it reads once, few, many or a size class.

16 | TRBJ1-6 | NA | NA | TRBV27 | CASSLRGSSYNSPLHF | TGTGCCAGCAGTTTACGCGGAAGCTCCTATAATTCACCCCTCCACTTT
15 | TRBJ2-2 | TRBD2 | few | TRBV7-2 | CASRTSGQNTGELFF | TGTGCCAGCAGGACTAGCGGACAGAACACCGGGGAGCTGTTTTTT
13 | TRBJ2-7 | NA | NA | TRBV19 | CASSGVHSYEQYF | TGTGCCAGTAGCGGGGTACACTCCTACGAGCAGTACTTC
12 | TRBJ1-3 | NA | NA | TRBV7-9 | CASSFGANTIYF | TGTGCCAGCAGCTTTGGTGCGAACACCATATATTTT
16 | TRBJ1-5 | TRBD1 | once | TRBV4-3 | CASSQDWTGGNQPQHF | TGCGCCAGCAGCCAAGATTGGACAGGGGGCAATCAGCCCCAGCATTTT
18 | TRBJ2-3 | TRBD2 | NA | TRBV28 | CASSLGPLAGVNTDTQYF | TGTGCCAGCAGTTTAGGCCCGCTAGCGGGAGTTAACACAGATACGCAGTATTTT
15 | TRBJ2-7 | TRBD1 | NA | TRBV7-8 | CASTLFVTGQYEQYF | TGTGCCAGCACCTTATTCGTGACAGGGCAATACGAGCAGTACTTC
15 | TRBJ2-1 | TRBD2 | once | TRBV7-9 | CASSESGMDYNEQFF | TGTGCCAGCAGCGAGAGCGGGATGGACTACAATGAGCAGTTCTTC
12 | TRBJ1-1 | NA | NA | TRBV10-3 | CAITAGNTEAFF | TGTGCCATCACTGCAGGGAACACTGAAGCTTTCTTT
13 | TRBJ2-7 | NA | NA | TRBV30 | CAWSYGQGYEQYF | TGTGCCTGGAGTTACGGGCAGGGATACGAGCAGTACTTC
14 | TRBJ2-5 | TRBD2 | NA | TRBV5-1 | CASTVAGVQETQYF | TGCGCCAGCACGGTAGCGGGTGTTCAAGAGACCCAGTACTTC